A single sample is the source of the 18 T cell receptor beta chains below, sequenced in a study of blood T cell repertoires in COVID-19. Sequencing used immunoSEQ multiplex PCR; TCRdb keeps in-frame clones, though not all of them. The sample contains about 130,000 clones, 84% of which appear only once. Material for sequencing was peripheral blood. The receptors were gathered from a woman aged 55-70 years with acute or convalescent COVID-19.

As concerns this clone: The junction departs from germline at one end; a sequencing error may be responsible. This sequence joins TRBV18 and TRBJ1-4; 7 nucleotides agree with TRBD1. The germline gives CDR1 KGHSH, CDR2 LQKENI. The CDR3 loop spans 17 amino acids. CDR3 amino acids: CASSPLSPGQPNEKLFF. The DNA for the CDR3 is TGTGCCAGCTCCCCACTAAGCCCGGGACAGCCTAATGAAAAACTGTTTTTT.

This chain joins TRBV2 and TRBJ2-7; 10 bases agree with TRBD2. The CDR3 spans 12 residues. V trimming: 4 bases; J trimming: 12 bases; junction bases outside the gene matches: 6. CDR1 is SNHLY, CDR2 FYNNEI, per germline. The CDR3 sequence is CASSVLAGALYF. In DNA, the CDR3 is TGTGCCAGCAGTGTCCTAGCGGGGGCCCTGTACTTC.

V is TRBV11-2 and J is TRBJ2-2, with 13 bases aligning to TRBD2. The CDR3 loop spans 17 amino acids. J gave up 7 bases and V 4 bases, and 9 bases lay outside the gene matches. CDR1 is SGHAT and CDR2 is FQNNGV in the germline V gene. In DNA, the CDR3 is TGTGCCAGCAGCTCCGTACTAGCGGGGGGGCCAGGCGGGGAGCTGTTTTTT. This encodes CASSSVLAGGPGGELFF.

This sequence joins TRBV21-1 and TRBJ1-2; the table calls TRBD1, which could not be checked here. TRBV21-1 is assigned pseudogene status. The CDR3 has 18 residues. CDR3 nucleotide sequence: TGTGCCAGCAGCAAAGGTCATAGGGGTTTCGGAAAAGGCTATGGCTACACCTTC. Translating gives CASSKGHRGFGKGYGYTF.

The J gene is TRBJ1-2, the V gene TRBV5-1, with D perhaps TRBD1 (5 bases). There are 13 residues in the CDR3. Germline-derived CDR1 and CDR2 are SGHRS and YFSETQ. V dropped 2 bases and J dropped 8 bases, with 13 bases sitting between them. The CDR3 region is CASSLNRQRGYTF. DNA for the CDR3: TGCGCCAGCAGCTTAAACAGGCAGAGGGGCTACACCTTC.

The V gene is TRBV2, the J gene TRBJ2-5, with TRBD1 identical over 10 bases. V was clipped by 4 bases and J by 4 bases; unmatched bases: 6. This CDR3 is 15 amino acids long. Germline V gene sequence: CDR1 SNHLY, CDR2 FYNNEI. The CDR3 spells CASSGQGAGGETQYF. The CDR3 nucleotides read TGTGCCAGCAGTGGACAGGGGGCGGGGGGAGAGACCCAGTACTTC.

This sequence joins TRBV9 and TRBJ1-2; no clear D. Germline values: CDR1 SGDLS, CDR2 YYNGEE. The CDR3 covers 14 residues. Trimming stripped 4 bases from V and 3 bases from J, with 13 bases between. CDR3 residues: CASSPTDGDYGYTF. CDR3 DNA sequence: TGTGCCAGCAGCCCCACGGACGGGGACTATGGCTACACCTTC.

In its sample, this clone was seen many times. V and J are TRBV6-5 and TRBJ2-5; 8 bases align to TRBD1. Germline V gene data show CDR1 as MNHEY and CDR2 as SVGAGI. The ends lost 2 bases at V and 5 bases at J; junction bases unmatched: 7. The CDR3 is made up of 15 amino acids. CDR3 sequence (DNA): TGTGCCAGCAGTTACGGGGGGACAGGCGGGGAGACCCAGTACTTC. Its translation: CASSYGGTGGETQYF.

The gene calls are TRBV7-6 and TRBJ1-3, with D maybe TRBD1 (6 bases). Trimming stripped 1 base from V and 2 bases from J, with 12 bases between. This CDR3 has 16 amino acids. Germline V CDR1 and CDR2: SGHVS, FNYEAQ. CDR3 DNA: TGTGCCAGCAGCTTAGGCTTACAGGGTGCTGGAAACACCATATATTTT. Amino acids: CASSLGLQGAGNTIYF.

The rearrangement links TRBV5-1 to TRBJ1-6; D perhaps matches TRBD1 (6 bases). The ends were cut back, 4 bases at V and 9 bases at J, with 17 bases in the middle. Germline V gene data show CDR1 as SGHRS and CDR2 as YFSETQ. There are 15 residues in the CDR3. The CDR3 DNA follows: TGCGCCAGCAGCCCCCAGGGGTGGGGGAGTTCACCCCTCCACTTT. Translating it yields CASSPQGWGSSPLHF.

V and J are TRBV7-2 and TRBJ1-1, with D unresolved. CDR1 SGHTA and CDR2 FQGNSA come from the germline V gene. The CDR3 runs to 14 residues. V dropped 1 base and J dropped 2 bases, with 8 bases sitting between them. CDR3 loop: CASSLGPGNTEAFF. The CDR3 bases are TGTGCCAGCAGCTTAGGCCCAGGAAACACTGAAGCTTTCTTT.

The chain joins TRBV18 to TRBJ1-5; 8 positions agree with TRBD1. With 6 bases clipped from V and 7 bases from J, the junction kept 8 bases outside the gene matches. CDR1 is KGHSH, CDR2 LQKENI, per germline. CDR3 size: 14 residues. CDR3: CASSQNRGGQPQHF. In nucleotides, the CDR3 is TGTGCCAGCTCGCAAAACAGGGGGGGACAGCCCCAGCATTTT.

This chain connects TRBV6-5 to TRBJ1-1, with 8 bases matching TRBD1. CDR3 length: 14 amino acids. Germline-derived CDR1 and CDR2 are MNHEY and SVGAGI. J gave up 3 bases and V 7 bases, and 7 bases lay outside the gene matches. The CDR3 is CASTRGLIDTEAFF. As DNA, the CDR3 is TGTGCCAGCACCAGGGGGCTCATCGACACTGAAGCTTTCTTT.

The chain couples TRBV30 to TRBJ1-6; TRBD1 agrees at 10 bases. From germline, CDR1 is GTSNPN and CDR2 SVGIG (reference sequence). The J segment lost 12 bases and the V segment lost 2 bases, leaving 7 bases of the junction unmatched. CDR3 length: 14 residues. CDR3 loop: CAWSNGQGGGPLHF. CDR3 DNA: TGTGCCTGGAGTAATGGACAGGGGGGTGGACCCCTCCACTTT.

V gene TRBV6-5 combines with J gene TRBJ1-1; D gene ambiguous. V was clipped by 7 bases and J by 4 bases, with 19 bases between them. CDR1 MNHEY and CDR2 SVGAGI come from the germline V gene. The CDR3 extends over 15 amino acids. In DNA, the CDR3 is TGTGCCAGCAAAGCGGCGGGGAATAGAGTCACTGAAGCTTTCTTT. Protein sequence: CASKAAGNRVTEAFF.

This clone was seen more than once but under ten times. The V call is TRBV30, the J call TRBJ1-4; maybe TRBD1 (5 bases). CDR1 GTSNPN and CDR2 SVGIG come from the germline V gene (reference sequence). V was pared by 4 bases and J by 15 bases, with 21 bases between. The length of the CDR3 is 13 residues. CDR3 sequence: CAWTQGPQEKVFF. Here the CDR3 DNA reads TGTGCCTGGACCCAAGGTCCACAGGAGAAGGTGTTTTTT.

This chain connects TRBV24-1 to TRBJ2-3; the D gene is possibly TRBD1 (5 bases). V was shortened by 3 bases and J by 2 bases, with 8 bases between the two germline ends. The germline gives CDR1 KGHDR, CDR2 SFDVKD. The CDR3 spans 14 residues. The CDR3 reads CATSDPRDTDTQYF. The CDR3 coding sequence is TGTGCCACCAGTGATCCCAGGGACACAGATACGCAGTATTTT.

The genes are TRBV9 and TRBJ1-1; D uncertain. Trimming shortened V by 5 bases and J by 0 bases, and 23 bases separated the two germline ends. Looked up from germline, CDR1 is SGDLS and CDR2 is YYNGEE. The CDR3 is 18 residues long. The CDR3 sequence is CASSQKAQARTLNTEAFF. The DNA for the CDR3 is TGTGCCAGCAGTCAAAAGGCCCAAGCGAGAACCTTGAACACTGAAGCTTTCTTT. Variable domain in full (rest from reference TRBV9 and TRBJ1-1): DSGVTQTPKHLITATGQRVTLRCSPRSGDLSVYWYQQSLDQGLQFLIQYYNGEERAKGNILERFSAQQFPDLHSELNLSSLELGDSALYFCASSQKAQARTLNTEAFFGQGTRLTVV.